The entry that follows covers one TCR beta chain sequence. Its antigen is unknown. Naive CD8 cells comprised CD45RO-negative, CCR7-positively selected cells, excluding terminally differentiated effector memory CD45RA+ cells. The data were taken from a study of shared clonotypes between healthy human individuals. Findings and caveats of the study: How much donors shared clonotypes was expected to be affected by sequencing depth. Some naive CD4 clonotypes, about 5%, turned up in common across four donors.

TCRdb keeps only in-frame clones here, not all; method: immunoSEQ multiplex PCR. The sample has more than 2 million clones, around 96% seen once. Germline V gives CDR1 SGHKS, CDR2 YYEKEE (reference sequence). This CDR3 contains 16 residues. V was clipped by 0 bases and J by 4 bases; unmatched bases: 7. This TCR derives from a man aged 18 to 29 in good health. This rearrangement joins TRBV5-5 to TRBJ2-5; 9 bases align to TRBD2. Sequenced material: naive CD8+ T cells sorted from blood. CDR3 residues: CASSLEPSGDRETQYF. In nucleotides, the CDR3 is TGTGCCAGCAGCTTGGAGCCTAGCGGGGATCGAGAGACCCAGTACTTC.